The 7 T cell receptor delta chains presented below share a single source sample, sequenced in a study of gamma-delta T cells after stem cell transplantation. TCRdb reprocessed the RT-PCR reads through CATT. The sample includes 800 or so delta-chain clones, under 20% of them seen just once. The specimen was gamma-delta T cells. These receptors came from a human donor. It is not recorded whose cells these are; they may come from a transplant donor.

The sample holds a few counts of this clone. This chain joins TRDV2 and TRDJ1, with 11 bases identical to TRDD3. V dropped 0 bases and J dropped 0; count of bases not matched to a gene: 20. The CDR3 runs 22 residues. Germline lookup yields CDR1 GEAIGNYY and CDR2 EKD. As DNA, the CDR3 is TGTGCCTGTGACACCGTCTCCTACCCGGTACTGGGGGATAACCCTTACACCGATAAACTCATCTTT. Translated: CACDTVSYPVLGDNPYTDKLIF.

The J gene is TRDJ1, the V gene TRDV1; 10 bases are shared with TRDD3. Because TCRdb records no J gene, it was assigned here through a match of the DNA to germline. V shed 4 bases and J 3 bases; nucleotides not matched to a gene: 8. Germline V gene data show CDR1 as TSWWSYY and CDR2 as QGS. This CDR3 is 16 amino acids long. CDR3 in DNA: TGTGCTCTTGGGGGTCCCAGTACTGGGGGATCCGATAAACTCATCTTT. Translation gives CALGGPSTGGSDKLIF.

DNA for the CDR3: TGTGCCTGTGCCTACGTTCCTTCGCCAGTACTGGGGGATACCGATAAACTCATCTTT. Protein: CACAYVPSPVLGDTDKLIF. V gene TRDV2 combines with J gene TRDJ1; TRDD3 matches 10 bases. Here the J gene came from matching the DNA to germline, since TCRdb omits it. The CDR3 is 19 residues long. Germline CDR1 is GEAIGNYY and CDR2 is EKD. J lost 2 bases, V lost 5 bases, and 19 bases had no gene match.

The CDR3 nucleotides read TGTGCCTGTGACACTTTACTGGGGGATACGTTGTACACCGATAAACTCATCTTT. It codes for CACDTLLGDTLYTDKLIF. V usage is TRDV2 and J usage is TRDJ1, with TRDD3 matching over 13 bases. CDR3 length: 18 amino acids. Germline V gene data show CDR1 as GEAIGNYY and CDR2 as EKD. The V gene end was trimmed by 1 base and the J gene end by 0 bases; junction bases not matched to a gene: 7.

This clone was counted between two and nine times. A read error may produce the germline difference seen at one junction end. The same CDR3 arises from other DNA sequences in this sample as well. The rearrangement joins TRDV2 to TRDJ1, with 9 bases aligning to TRDD3. This CDR3 has 18 residues. Per germline, CDR1 GEAIGNYY and CDR2 EKD. CDR3 nucleotide sequence: TGTGCCCGTGACAGCCTCCCTACTTCTGGGGGATCAGGTCATAAACTCATCTTT. Its protein is CARDSLPTSGGSGHKLIF.

The chain is built from TRDV1 and TRDJ2, with 13 bases that match TRDD3. The CDR3 loop spans 23 amino acids. Losses at the gene ends were 0 bases for V and 0 bases for J; bases not matched to a gene: 16. Per the germline V gene, CDR1 is TSWWSYY and CDR2 is QGS. The CDR3 DNA reads as TGTGCTCTTGGGGAACTCCGCCTCGACTGGGGGATACGCTTGATCGCTTTGACAGCACAACTCTTCTTT. Protein product: CALGELRLDWGIRLIALTAQLFF.

The genes are TRDV2 and TRDJ3, with 8 bases identical to TRDD3. The CDR3 length is 18 residues. V dropped 1 base and J dropped 3; count of bases not matched to a gene: 7. Germline V gives CDR1 GEAIGNYY, CDR2 EKD. The CDR3 loop is CACDTAGGRSWDTRQMFF. The CDR3 bases are TGTGCCTGTGACACGGCTGGGGGACGTAGCTGGGACACCCGACAGATGTTTTTC.